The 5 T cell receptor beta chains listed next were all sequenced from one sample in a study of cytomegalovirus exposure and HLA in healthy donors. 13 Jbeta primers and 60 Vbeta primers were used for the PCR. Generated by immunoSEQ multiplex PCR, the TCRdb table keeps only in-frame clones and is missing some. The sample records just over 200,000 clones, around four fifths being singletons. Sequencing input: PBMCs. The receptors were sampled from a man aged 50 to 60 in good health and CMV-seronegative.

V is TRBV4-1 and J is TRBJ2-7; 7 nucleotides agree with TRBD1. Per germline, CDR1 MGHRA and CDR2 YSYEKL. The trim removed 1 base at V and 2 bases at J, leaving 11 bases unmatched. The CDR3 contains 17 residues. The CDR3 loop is CASSQGSMRQGPYEQYF. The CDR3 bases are TGCGCCAGCAGCCAAGGTTCCATGAGACAGGGACCCTACGAGCAGTACTTC.

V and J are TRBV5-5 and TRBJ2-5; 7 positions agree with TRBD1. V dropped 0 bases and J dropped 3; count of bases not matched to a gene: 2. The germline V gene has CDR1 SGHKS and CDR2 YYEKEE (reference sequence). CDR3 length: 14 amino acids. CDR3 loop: CASSLGTGKETQYF. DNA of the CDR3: TGTGCCAGCAGCTTGGGGACAGGTAAAGAGACCCAGTACTTC.

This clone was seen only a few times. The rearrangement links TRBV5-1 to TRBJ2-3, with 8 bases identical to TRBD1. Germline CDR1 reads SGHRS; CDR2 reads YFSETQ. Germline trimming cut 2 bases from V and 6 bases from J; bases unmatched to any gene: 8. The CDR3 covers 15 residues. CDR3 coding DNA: TGCGCCAGCAGCTTTGCGGACAGGGCTACCGATACGCAGTATTTT. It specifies CASSFADRATDTQYF.

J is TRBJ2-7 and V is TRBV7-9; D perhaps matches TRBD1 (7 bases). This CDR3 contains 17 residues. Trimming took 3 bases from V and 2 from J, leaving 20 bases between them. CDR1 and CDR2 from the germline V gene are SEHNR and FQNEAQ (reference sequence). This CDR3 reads CASSFGRTGNPTYEQYF. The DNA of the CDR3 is TGTGCCAGCAGCTTTGGGAGGACAGGAAATCCCACCTACGAGCAGTACTTC.

CDR3 sequence reads: CASSVGGPFRSTEAFF. CDR3 coding DNA: TGTGCCAGCAGCGTGGGGGGTCCCTTTAGGAGCACTGAAGCTTTCTTT. The V call is TRBV9, the J call TRBJ1-1; D is perhaps TRBD1 (5 bases). Trimming cost V 2 bases and J 4 bases, with 18 bases left between them. Looked up from germline, CDR1 is SGDLS and CDR2 is YYNGEE. The CDR3 is 16 amino acids.